This record looks at one TCR beta chain sequence and its context. Its antigen remains unidentified. At one boundary the junction diverges from the germline segment, which might be a read error. Germline assignment: CDR1 SGHTA and CDR2 FQGTGA. The CDR3 has 15 amino acids. The authors' processing: ImmunoSEQ gave junction-only sequences without quality scores, so filtering differed. Repertoires were generated with immunoSEQ multiplex PCR, while TCRdb's copy carries only in-frame clones and drops some. The V and J calls and clone size are taken from that table; D and trimming were inferred from the DNA. This table has about 2.1 million clones, just over 90% appearing once. This sample was taken from a study of shared clonotypes between healthy human individuals. Study results and caveats: Of the naive CD4 clonotypes, roughly 5% were shared across four donors. In contrast to clonotypes shared by all four donors, non-shared clonotypes had lower generation probabilities. A generally larger estimated richness was seen in naive subsets than in memory subsets.

Positively selected for CCR7, the CD45RO-negative cells used as naive CD8 cells excluded terminally differentiated effector memory CD45RA+ cells. J is TRBJ2-1 and V is TRBV7-3; a possible D gene is TRBD2 (6 bases). This TCR was sampled from a young man in good health. Some clones in this sample may be carry-over from other donors' samples. The sequenced sample consisted of naive CD8+ T cells from PBMCs. The CDR3, as DNA: TGTGCCAGCAGTTTAAGGGACTCCTTATACAATGAGCAGTTCTTC. Translation gives CASSLRDSLYNEQFF. The full variable domain, in which reference TRBV7-3 and TRBJ2-1 provide the parts outside the CDR3, is GAGVSQTPSNKVTEKGKYVELRCDPISGHTALYWYRQSLGQGPEFLIYFQGTGAADDSGLPNDRFFAVRPEGSVSTLKIQRTERGDSAVYLCASSLRDSLYNEQFFGPGTRLTVL.